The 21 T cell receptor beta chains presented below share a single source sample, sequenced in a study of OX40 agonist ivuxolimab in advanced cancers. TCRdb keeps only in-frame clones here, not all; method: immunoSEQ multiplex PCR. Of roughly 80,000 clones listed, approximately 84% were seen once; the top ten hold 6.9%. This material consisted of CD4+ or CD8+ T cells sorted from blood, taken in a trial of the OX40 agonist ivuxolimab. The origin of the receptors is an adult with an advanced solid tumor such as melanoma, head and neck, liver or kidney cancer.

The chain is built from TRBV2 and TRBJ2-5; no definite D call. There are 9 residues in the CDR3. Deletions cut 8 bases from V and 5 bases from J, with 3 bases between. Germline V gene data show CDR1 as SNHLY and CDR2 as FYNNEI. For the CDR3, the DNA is TGTGCCAGCTCGGAGACCCAGTACTTC. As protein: CASSETQYF. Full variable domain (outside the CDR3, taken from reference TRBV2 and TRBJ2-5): EPEVTQTPSHQVTQMGQEVILRCVPISNHLYFYWYRQILGQKVEFLVSFYNNEISEKSEIFDDQFSVERPDGSNFTLKIRSTKLEDSAMYFCASSETQYFGPGTRLLVL.

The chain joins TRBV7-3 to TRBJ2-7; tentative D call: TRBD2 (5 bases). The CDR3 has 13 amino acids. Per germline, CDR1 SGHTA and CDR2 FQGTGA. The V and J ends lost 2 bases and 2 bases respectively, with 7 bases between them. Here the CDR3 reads CASSLSGTYEQYF. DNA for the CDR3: TGTGCCAGCAGCTTATCGGGGACCTACGAGCAGTACTTC.

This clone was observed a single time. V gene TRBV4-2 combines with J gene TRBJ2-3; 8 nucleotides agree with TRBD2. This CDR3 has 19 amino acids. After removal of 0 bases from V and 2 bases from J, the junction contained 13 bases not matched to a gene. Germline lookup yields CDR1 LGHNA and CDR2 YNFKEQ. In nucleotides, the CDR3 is TGTGCCAGCAGCCAAGATTTCCCCCGACTAGCGAGGAACACAGATACGCAGTATTTT. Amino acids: CASSQDFPRLARNTDTQYF.

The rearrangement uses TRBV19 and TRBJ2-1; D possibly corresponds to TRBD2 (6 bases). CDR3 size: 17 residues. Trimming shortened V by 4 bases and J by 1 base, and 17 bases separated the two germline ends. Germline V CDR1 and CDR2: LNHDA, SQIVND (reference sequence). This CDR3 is CASSRLPSATSYNEQFF. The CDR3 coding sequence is TGTGCCAGTAGTAGGCTCCCTAGCGCTACGTCCTACAATGAGCAGTTCTTC.

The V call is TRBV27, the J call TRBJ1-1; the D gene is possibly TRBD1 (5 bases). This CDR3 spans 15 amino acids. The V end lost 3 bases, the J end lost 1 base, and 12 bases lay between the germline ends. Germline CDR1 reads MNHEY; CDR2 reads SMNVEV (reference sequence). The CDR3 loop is CASSFRPRGNTEAFF. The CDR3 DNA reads TGTGCCAGCAGTTTCCGACCGAGGGGGAACACTGAAGCTTTCTTT.

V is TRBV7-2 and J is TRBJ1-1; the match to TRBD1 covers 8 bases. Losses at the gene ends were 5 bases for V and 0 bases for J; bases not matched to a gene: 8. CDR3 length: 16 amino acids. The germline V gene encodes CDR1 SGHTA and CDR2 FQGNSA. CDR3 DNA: TGTGCCAGCAGCCAGGGGGCTAAGGGCGTGAACACTGAAGCTTTCTTT. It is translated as CASSQGAKGVNTEAFF.

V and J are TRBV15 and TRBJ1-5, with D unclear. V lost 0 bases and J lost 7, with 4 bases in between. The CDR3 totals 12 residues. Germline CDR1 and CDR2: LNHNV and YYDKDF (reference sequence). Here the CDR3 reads CATSRDSQPQHF. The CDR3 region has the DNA TGTGCCACCAGCAGAGATAGCCAGCCCCAGCATTTT.

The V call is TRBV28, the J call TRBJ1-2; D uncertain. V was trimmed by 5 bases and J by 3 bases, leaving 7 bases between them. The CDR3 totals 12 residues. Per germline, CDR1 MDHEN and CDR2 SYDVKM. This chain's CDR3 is CASSIWDYGYTF. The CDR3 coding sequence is TGTGCCAGCAGTATTTGGGACTATGGCTACACCTTC.

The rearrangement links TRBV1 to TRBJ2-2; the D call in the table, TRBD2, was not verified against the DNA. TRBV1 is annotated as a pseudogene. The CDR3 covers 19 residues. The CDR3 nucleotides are TGCACCAGCAGCCAAGTAGGCCGACTAGCGGATAGATACACCGGGGAGCTGTTTTTT. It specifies CTSSQVGRLADRYTGELFF.

This CDR3 reads CAFQSGGGNQPQHF. For the CDR3, the DNA is TGTGCCTTTCAATCAGGGGGCGGTAATCAGCCCCAGCATTTT. This rearrangement joins TRBV30 to TRBJ1-5, with 8 bases matching TRBD1. This CDR3 has 14 amino acids. CDR1 is GTSNPN, CDR2 SVGIG, per germline (reference sequence). V lost 7 bases to trimming and J lost 4 bases; unmatched junction nucleotides: 9.

CDR3 nucleotide sequence: TGTGCCAGTAGTCAACTTATGAGGGGTAACGAGCAGTACTTC. Protein: CASSQLMRGNEQYF. The chain carries TRBV19 and TRBJ2-5, with D perhaps matching TRBD1 or TRBD2 (5 bases each). The closer fit of TRBJ2-7 to the DNA end suggests the J call may be wrong. Germline CDR1 is LNHDA and CDR2 is SQIVND (reference sequence). CDR3 length: 14 amino acids.

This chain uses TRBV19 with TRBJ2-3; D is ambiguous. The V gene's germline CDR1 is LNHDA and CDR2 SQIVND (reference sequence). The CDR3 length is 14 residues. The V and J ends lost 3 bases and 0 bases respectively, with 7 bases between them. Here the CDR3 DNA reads TGTGCCAGTAGTATTATGGGGAGCACAGATACGCAGTATTTT. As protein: CASSIMGSTDTQYF.

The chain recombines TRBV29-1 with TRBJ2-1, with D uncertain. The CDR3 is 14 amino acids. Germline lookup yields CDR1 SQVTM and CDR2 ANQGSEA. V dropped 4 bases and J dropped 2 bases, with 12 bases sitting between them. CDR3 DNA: TGCAGCGTTGGATCGGACCCCGCCTACAATGAGCAGTTCTTC. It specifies CSVGSDPAYNEQFF.

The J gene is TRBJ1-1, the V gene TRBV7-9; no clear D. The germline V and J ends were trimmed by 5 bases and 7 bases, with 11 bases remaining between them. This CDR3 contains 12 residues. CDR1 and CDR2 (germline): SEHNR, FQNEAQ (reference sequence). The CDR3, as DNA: TGTGCCAGCAGCCTGGAAATAAGTGAAGCTTTCTTT. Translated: CASSLEISEAFF.

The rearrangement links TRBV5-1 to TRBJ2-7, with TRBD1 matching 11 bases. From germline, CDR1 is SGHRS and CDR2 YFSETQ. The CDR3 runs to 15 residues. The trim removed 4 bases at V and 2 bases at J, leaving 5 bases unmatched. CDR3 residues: CASSPGTGGPYEQYF. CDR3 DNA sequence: TGCGCCAGCAGCCCCGGGACAGGGGGTCCCTACGAGCAGTACTTC.

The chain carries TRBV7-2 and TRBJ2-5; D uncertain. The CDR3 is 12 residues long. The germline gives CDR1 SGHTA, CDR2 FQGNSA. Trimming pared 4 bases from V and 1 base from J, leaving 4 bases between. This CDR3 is CASSSRQETQYF. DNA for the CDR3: TGTGCCAGCAGCTCCCGCCAAGAGACCCAGTACTTC.

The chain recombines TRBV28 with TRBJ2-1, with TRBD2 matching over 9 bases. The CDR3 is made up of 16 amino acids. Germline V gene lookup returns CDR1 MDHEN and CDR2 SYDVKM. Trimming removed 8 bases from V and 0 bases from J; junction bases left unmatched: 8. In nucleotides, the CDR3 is TGTGCCAGCGGAGGCGGGAGGGCGAGCTCCTACAATGAGCAGTTCTTC. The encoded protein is CASGGGRASSYNEQFF.

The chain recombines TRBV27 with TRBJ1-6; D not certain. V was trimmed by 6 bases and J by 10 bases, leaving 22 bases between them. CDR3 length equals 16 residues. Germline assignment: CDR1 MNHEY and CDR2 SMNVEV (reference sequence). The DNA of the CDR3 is TGTGCCAGCAGCCGACTCTCGGGCGGGCGAGACTCACCCCTCCACTTT. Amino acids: CASSRLSGGRDSPLHF.

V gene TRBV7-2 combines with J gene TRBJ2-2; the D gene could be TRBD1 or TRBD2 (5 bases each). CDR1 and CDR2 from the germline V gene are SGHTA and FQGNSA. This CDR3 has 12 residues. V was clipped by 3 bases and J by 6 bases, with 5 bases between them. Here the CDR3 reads CASSLGAGELFF. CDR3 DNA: TGTGCCAGCAGCTTGGGGGCCGGGGAGCTGTTTTTT.

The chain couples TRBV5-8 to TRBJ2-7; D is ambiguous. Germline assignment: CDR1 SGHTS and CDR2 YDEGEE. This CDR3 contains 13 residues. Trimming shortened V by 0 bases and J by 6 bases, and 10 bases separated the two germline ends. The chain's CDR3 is CASSLDLISEQYF. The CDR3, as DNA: TGTGCCAGCAGCTTGGATCTTATCAGCGAGCAGTACTTC.

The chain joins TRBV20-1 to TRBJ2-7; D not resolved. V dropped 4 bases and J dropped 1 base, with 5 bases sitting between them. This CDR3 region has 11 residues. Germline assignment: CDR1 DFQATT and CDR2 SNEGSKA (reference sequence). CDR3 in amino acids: CSAKQSYEQYF. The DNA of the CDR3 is TGCAGTGCTAAGCAGTCCTACGAGCAGTACTTC.